These 18 T cell receptor beta chains originate from one sample sequenced in a study of T-cell reconstitution after alpha-beta-depleted transplantation in children. The TCRbeta library incorporated unique molecular identifiers. MiXCR, applied by TCRdb to the PCR reads, yields one record per CDR3 protein. The sample includes around 960,000 distinct CDR3 sequences, 25% to 35% of them seen just once. This specimen was PBMCs, mostly from graft donor cells, taken 360 days after TCRalphabeta/CD19-depleted stem cell transplant. These receptor sequences come from a boy less than two years old who had a stem cell transplant for SCID, so the T cells may come from the graft donor.

This clonotype was seen a handful of times. The genes are TRBV24-1 and TRBJ1-5; D ambiguous. CDR3 length: 14 residues. V was clipped by 1 base and J by 4 bases, with 7 bases between them. Germline V lookup: CDR1 KGHDR, CDR2 SFDVKD. The CDR3 reads CATSDLRGNQPQHF. The CDR3 DNA is TGTGCCACCAGTGATTTACGGGGAAATCAGCCCCAGCATTTT.

In this sample, this clonotype turned up a few times. The gene calls are TRBV20-1 and TRBJ2-5; 8 bases line up with TRBD2. The V and J ends lost 7 bases and 3 bases, in that order; junction bases with no gene match: 10. Germline V lookup: CDR1 DFQATT, CDR2 SNEGSKA (reference sequence). This CDR3 contains 14 residues. The CDR3 reads CSVQAGAVKETQYF. DNA of the CDR3: TGCAGTGTTCAAGCGGGGGCCGTAAAAGAGACCCAGTACTTC.

This rearrangement joins TRBV20-1 to TRBJ2-3, with D perhaps TRBD1 or TRBD2 (5 bases each). CDR3 size: 13 residues. The V end was cut by 5 bases, the J end by 1 base, with 10 bases between. Germline CDR1 DFQATT, CDR2 SNEGSKA (reference sequence). The CDR3 DNA sequence: TGCAGTGCTGCCCGAGGGGGCACAGATACGCAGTATTTT. It specifies CSAARGGTDTQYF.

This clonotype was detected a few times. The chain recombines TRBV20-1 with TRBJ2-1; the D is unclear. V lost 0 bases and J lost 2, with 14 bases in between. Germline V CDR1 and CDR2: DFQATT, SNEGSKA (reference sequence). The CDR3 spans 16 residues. The CDR3 DNA follows: TGCAGTGCTAGAGATCCGAGGCAAACACCCTACAATGAGCAGTTCTTC. Protein sequence: CSARDPRQTPYNEQFF.

V usage is TRBV5-1 and J usage is TRBJ2-5; D ambiguous. V dropped 3 bases and J dropped 3 bases, with 9 bases sitting between them. The CDR3 consists of 13 residues. Germline CDR1 and CDR2: SGHRS and YFSETQ. The CDR3, as DNA: TGCGCCAGCAGCTCCGAGATTAAAGAGACCCAGTACTTC. The encoded protein is CASSSEIKETQYF.

The CDR3 bases are TGTGCCAGCAGATGGACTAGCTGGGAACACAATGAGCAGTTCTTC. Protein: CASRWTSWEHNEQFF. This chain joins TRBV6-4 and TRBJ2-1, with 8 bases aligning to TRBD2. The ends lost 6 bases at V and 5 bases at J; junction bases unmatched: 9. CDR1 is MRHNA and CDR2 is SNTAGT in the germline V gene. The CDR3 is 15 residues long.

The V and J genes are TRBV7-9 and TRBJ2-5, with 9 bases fitting TRBD1. CDR3 length: 15 amino acids. Germline lookup yields CDR1 SEHNR and CDR2 FQNEAQ (reference sequence). V shed 4 bases and J 4 bases; nucleotides not matched to a gene: 7. CDR3: CASSSRDRETETQYF. DNA for the CDR3: TGTGCCAGCAGCTCCCGGGACAGGGAAACAGAGACCCAGTACTTC.

This chain uses TRBV9 with TRBJ2-7; D not certain. The CDR3 is 14 amino acids. V was clipped by 0 bases and J by 3 bases, with 10 bases between them. The germline gives CDR1 SGDLS, CDR2 YYNGEE. The CDR3 region is CASSVADTDYEQYF. The CDR3 DNA reads as TGTGCCAGCAGCGTAGCTGACACGGACTACGAGCAGTACTTC.

Concerning this clonotype: This may be a read error: a much more frequent sequence differs by one nucleotide. As DNA, the CDR3 is TGTGCCAGCAGCTTAGCGACAGGGAGCCGCACAGATACGCAGTATTTT. It yields the protein CASSLATGSRTDTQYF. V is TRBV7-2 and J is TRBJ2-3, with 7 bases fitting TRBD1. V lost 0 bases, J lost 1 base, and 4 bases stayed unmatched. This CDR3 contains 16 residues. Germline V gives CDR1 SGHTA, CDR2 FQGNSA.

The genes are TRBV28 and TRBJ2-3; TRBD2 matches at 8 bases. V was pared by 5 bases and J by 0 bases, with 7 bases of the junction left unmatched. CDR3 length equals 16 residues. Germline V CDR1 and CDR2: MDHEN, SYDVKM. The CDR3 loop is CASSSGGRSSTDTQYF. In DNA, the CDR3 is TGTGCCAGCAGTAGCGGGGGCCGATCTAGCACAGATACGCAGTATTTT.

This clonotype was found a few times. V usage is TRBV4-3 and J usage is TRBJ1-6; D gene unclear. The CDR3 consists of 15 residues. V was clipped by 4 bases and J by 6 bases, with 13 bases between them. CDR1 is LGHNA, CDR2 YSLEER, per germline. The CDR3 sequence: CASSPHGAVNSPLHF. The CDR3 DNA reads as TGCGCCAGCAGCCCTCACGGAGCAGTTAATTCACCCCTCCACTTT.

This clonotype has more than one count but fewer than ten. The chain combines TRBV15 with TRBJ2-1; 10 bases map to TRBD1. CDR1 and CDR2 from the germline V gene are LNHNV and YYDKDF (reference sequence). With 4 bases clipped from V and 0 bases from J, the junction kept 12 bases outside the gene matches. This CDR3 contains 19 residues. DNA of the CDR3: TGTGCCACCAGCAACCACCGTGGGGGGGACAGGGGCTCCTACAATGAGCAGTTCTTC. Translation: CATSNHRGGDRGSYNEQFF.

The chain links TRBV5-1 to TRBJ2-7; D is possibly TRBD1 (6 bases). Germline CDR1 reads SGHRS; CDR2 reads YFSETQ. V shed 0 bases and J shed 3 bases, with 10 bases lying between them. The CDR3 is 14 amino acids. Here the CDR3 DNA reads TGCGCCAGCAGCTTGGTCAACAGGGACTACGAGCAGTACTTC. This codes for CASSLVNRDYEQYF.

The table lists this clonotype with a few counts. The chain is built from TRBV15 and TRBJ2-2; D tentatively reads TRBD1 or TRBD2 (6 bases each). The CDR3 extends over 11 amino acids. Germline values: CDR1 LNHNV, CDR2 YYDKDF (reference sequence). V lost 10 bases, J lost 7 bases, and 10 bases lay in between. CDR3 bases: TGTGCCATAGGGGGGCTCGGGGAGCTGTTTTTT. As protein: CAIGGLGELFF.

This clonotype was detected only a few times. The chain couples TRBV12-3 or TRBV12-4 to TRBJ2-3; the D is unclear. V gave up 4 bases and J gave up 5 bases, with 10 bases separating them. The CDR3 spans 13 residues. The CDR3 spells CASSSAPRDTQYF. The CDR3 bases are TGTGCCAGCAGTTCGGCGCCCCGAGATACGCAGTATTTT.

This clonotype was recorded a few times. This sequence joins TRBV4-3 and TRBJ2-1, with TRBD2 identical over 8 bases. The ends lost 3 bases at V and 6 bases at J; junction bases unmatched: 10. Germline assignment: CDR1 LGHNA and CDR2 YSLEER. The CDR3 spans 16 residues. The CDR3 sequence is CASSQDGTRGLNEQFF. The DNA of the CDR3 is TGCGCCAGCAGCCAGGATGGGACTAGAGGTCTCAATGAGCAGTTCTTC.

This clonotype has more than one count but fewer than ten. V and J are TRBV29-1 and TRBJ2-3; 8 bases are shared with TRBD1. The germline V gene has CDR1 SQVTM and CDR2 ANQGSEA. V gave up 3 bases and J gave up 4 bases; unmatched junction bases: 9. This CDR3 is 15 amino acids long. This CDR3 is CSVEVGQGSADTQYF. The CDR3, as DNA: TGCAGCGTTGAGGTCGGACAGGGTTCGGCAGATACGCAGTATTTT.

The rearrangement links TRBV12-3 or TRBV12-4 to TRBJ1-3; the D is unclear. The CDR3 has 19 residues. The V end was cut by 5 bases, the J end by 4 bases, with 27 bases between. The CDR3 region has the DNA TGTGCCAGCAGTCCTTCCCGGCGACCGAGCGGGGTTTTGGGAAACACCATATATTTT. It encodes CASSPSRRPSGVLGNTIYF.